The sequence of this T cell receptor (beta chain) was determined in a study of resident and recirculating memory T cells in vitiligo. Study-wide background: Samples were epidermis from two lesional and two nonlesional sites, plus PBMCs. Findings of the study overall: Sequences differed between biopsy sites and patients, suggesting private specificity.

Assay used: immunoSEQ multiplex PCR; TCRdb lists only in-frame clones, some missing. The profile shows more than 70,000 clones, 92% of them singletons. To note about this clone: Its antigen is not identified.

Stability required unchanged lesions during the previous 6 months. Patients had to be free of confetti depigmentation, indicating active vitiligo. The V gene lost 4 bases and the J gene lost 8 bases, with 20 bases spanning the gap. The CDR3 contains 16 residues. Germline CDR1 and CDR2: SEHNR and FQNEAQ (reference sequence). The source material was blood. The rearrangement joins TRBV7-9 to TRBJ1-4; D not certain. This TCR was sampled from a male donor with vitiligo. The CDR3 bases are TGTGCCAGCAGCTCCCTGAGCCGTTACACGAGGGAAAAACTGTTTTTT. Amino acid sequence: CASSSLSRYTREKLFF. Together with reference TRBV7-9 and TRBJ1-4, the CDR3 gives the full variable domain: DTGVSQNPRHKITKRGQNVTFRCDPISEHNRLYWYRQTLGQGPEFLTYFQNEAQLEKSRLLSDRFSAERPKGSFSTLEIQRTEQGDSAMYLCASSSLSRYTREKLFFGSGTQLSVL.